Listed below are T cell receptor beta chains from one sample, sequenced in a study of cytomegalovirus exposure and HLA in healthy donors. Profiled with immunoSEQ multiplex PCR; TCRdb holds only in-frame clones, not every one. Here the sample spans 180,000 or so clones, over 80% being singletons. The sequenced sample was PBMCs. All receptors come from a man in his forties in good health and CMV-seronegative. The CDR3 runs from the conserved cysteine through the conserved F or W. The D gene is left open where the match is weak. Clone size appears in some rows only: once, few, many, or a class for an expanded clone.

TRBV28	TRBJ1-5	TRBD1	NA	TGTGCCAGCAGTTTAACAGGGGAGAGTCAGCCCCAGCATTTT	CASSLTGESQPQHF
TRBV4-3	TRBJ2-1	NA	NA	TGCGCCAGCAGCCAAGATTTCCTAGCCAGCTCCTACAATGAGCAGTTCTTC	CASSQDFLASSYNEQFF
TRBV7-2	TRBJ2-2	TRBD2	once	TGTGCCAGCAGCGTCTGGACGGGAGGGAACGGGGAGCTGTTTTTT	CASSVWTGGNGELFF
TRBV9	TRBJ1-4	NA	NA	TGTGCCAGCAGCGGAACAACAGGGAAAACTAATGAAAAACTGTTTTTT	CASSGTTGKTNEKLFF
TRBV5-1	TRBJ2-3	TRBD2	NA	TGCGCCAGCAGCGGGACTACCGTTACCTCAGATACGCAGTATTTT	CASSGTTVTSDTQYF
TRBV27	TRBJ1-2	NA	NA	TGTGCCAGCAGTTTAGGCGGGGGAAGGGATGGCTACACCTTC	CASSLGGGRDGYTF
TRBV7-9	TRBJ1-2	NA	NA	TGTGCCAGCAGCTTAGGGGGGGGACCTAACTATGGCTACACCTTC	CASSLGGGPNYGYTF
TRBV30	TRBJ1-6	TRBD1	NA	TGTGCCTGGAAGGGACAGGGAAGTTCACCCCTCCACTTT	CAWKGQGSSPLHF
TRBV14	TRBJ2-1	TRBD1	once	TGTGCCAGCAGCCAAGGCTGGACAGGGGGCCATGAGCAGTTCTTC	CASSQGWTGGHEQFF
TRBV6-6	TRBJ2-7	NA	few	TGTGCCAGCAGCCACCAAGTCGGCTCCTACGAGCAGTACTTC	CASSHQVGSYEQYF
TRBV5-4	TRBJ2-1	TRBD2	few	TGTGCCAGCAGCTTGGGTAGCGGGGGGAGAATCGGCTACAATGAGCAGTTCTTC	CASSLGSGGRIGYNEQFF
TRBV6-5	TRBJ2-7	TRBD2	NA	TGTGCCAGCAGTTACGACACTAGCGGGGGGACACAGTACTTC	CASSYDTSGGTQYF
TRBV4-2	TRBJ2-7	TRBD2	NA	TGTGCCAGCAGACAAACTTCCGGACTAGCGTACGAGCAGTACTTC	CASRQTSGLAYEQYF